The 13 T cell receptor beta chains in this list originate from one sample, sequenced in a study of technical replicates of blood from a handful of donors. TCRdb keeps only in-frame clones here, not all; method: immunoSEQ multiplex PCR. The sample shows about 15,000 clones, 85% to 90% of them seen only once. Sequencing input: PBMCs. The receptors stem from a human donor in good health.

This chain joins TRBV5-1 and TRBJ2-7, with a weak D call TRBD1 (5 bases). The CDR3 contains 15 residues. Germline CDR1 reads SGHRS; CDR2 reads YFSETQ. Trimming pared 2 bases from V and 0 bases from J, leaving 12 bases between. CDR3 DNA sequence: TGCGCCAGCAGCTTACCAGGGTATAGCTCCTACGAGCAGTACTTC. It yields the protein CASSLPGYSSYEQYF.

This clone was found a few times. V gene TRBV18 combines with J gene TRBJ2-7, with TRBD2 identical over 9 bases. Trimming took 3 bases from V and 4 from J; bases not matched to a gene: 13. The CDR3 sequence is 17 residues long. Germline CDR1 KGHSH, CDR2 LQKENI. CDR3 sequence reads: CASSPLGSSGTLYEQYF. As DNA, the CDR3 is TGTGCCAGCTCACCCCTAGGATCTAGCGGGACCTTATACGAGCAGTACTTC.

The chain has TRBV6-1 and TRBJ2-7; D gene uncertain. V lost 5 bases to trimming and J lost 7 bases, with 12 bases between them. Germline CDR1 MNHNS, CDR2 SASEGT. The CDR3 contains 12 residues. The CDR3, as DNA: TGTGCCAGCAGTCTCCCCGGGTGGGAGCAGTACTTC. Translating gives CASSLPGWEQYF.

The J gene is TRBJ2-2, the V gene TRBV28, with 9 bases aligning to TRBD1. CDR3 length: 16 residues. In germline, CDR1 is MDHEN, CDR2 SYDVKM. Trimming cost V 6 bases and J 7 bases; bases outside gene matches: 12. Here the CDR3 reads CASRGGGGQGSGELFF. The DNA of the CDR3 is TGTGCCAGCAGGGGGGGAGGGGGACAGGGCAGCGGGGAGCTGTTTTTT.

The chain recombines TRBV6-5 with TRBJ2-7, with D perhaps matching TRBD1 (5 bases). CDR3 length: 15 amino acids. In germline, CDR1 is MNHEY, CDR2 SVGAGI. V lost 4 bases, J lost 3 bases, and 16 bases lay in between. The CDR3 DNA is TGTGCCAGCAGTTCAAGCCAGGGTGGAAGCTACGAGCAGTACTTC. Amino acid sequence: CASSSSQGGSYEQYF.

The chain couples TRBV5-1 to TRBJ2-1, with D perhaps matching TRBD2 (5 bases). This CDR3 region has 17 residues. The V and J ends lost 0 bases and 0 bases respectively, with 13 bases between them. The germline gives CDR1 SGHRS, CDR2 YFSETQ. As DNA, the CDR3 is TGCGCCAGCAGCTTGGATCGGGGAAGGAGCTCCTACAATGAGCAGTTCTTC. Its protein is CASSLDRGRSSYNEQFF.

V is TRBV7-2 and J is TRBJ1-4; TRBD1 matches 8 bases. J lost 8 bases, V lost 5 bases, and 7 bases had no gene match. Germline assignment: CDR1 SGHTA and CDR2 FQGNSA. The CDR3 contains 14 residues. The CDR3 is CASSRGQGPEKLFF. The CDR3 nucleotides read TGTGCCAGCAGCCGAGGACAGGGACCCGAAAAACTGTTTTTT.

The rearrangement joins TRBV29-1 to TRBJ2-1; 10 positions agree with TRBD2. V shed 4 bases, J shed 10 bases, and the junction held 16 bases outside the gene matches. Germline CDR1 is SQVTM and CDR2 is ANQGSEA. CDR3 length: 16 amino acids. Here the CDR3 reads CSVGGGGASGSYEQFF. The CDR3 bases are TGCAGCGTTGGGGGTGGAGGGGCTAGCGGGAGTTACGAGCAGTTCTTC.

The CDR3 loop reads CASSLVRLAFYNEQFF. CDR3 DNA sequence: TGTGCCAGCAGCTTAGTGAGGCTAGCGTTTTACAATGAGCAGTTCTTC. This chain uses TRBV7-8 with TRBJ2-1; weak D call: TRBD2 (6 bases). Trimming removed 1 base at V and 4 bases at J, with 14 bases between. The CDR3 has 16 amino acids. Germline V gene data show CDR1 as SGHVS and CDR2 as FQNEAQ. Full variable domain (remainder filled in from reference TRBV7-8 and TRBJ2-1): GAGVSQSPRYKVAKRGQDVALRCDPISGHVSLFWYQQALGQGPEFLTYFQNEAQLDKSGLPSDRFFAERPEGSVSTLKIQRTQQEDSAVYLCASSLVRLAFYNEQFFGPGTRLTVL.

The genes are TRBV5-1 and TRBJ2-3; maybe TRBD1 (6 bases). The CDR3 has 16 residues. Per the germline V gene, CDR1 is SGHRS and CDR2 is YFSETQ. V was cut by 0 bases and J by 3 bases, with 14 bases left in between. CDR3 protein: CASSLASTGQTDTQYF. In DNA form, the CDR3 reads TGCGCCAGCAGCTTGGCCTCGACAGGTCAGACAGATACGCAGTATTTT.

This sequence joins TRBV25-1 and TRBJ1-1; D is uncertain. Germline V gene data show CDR1 as MGHDK and CDR2 as SYGVNS. V shed 7 bases and J shed 8 bases, with 17 bases lying between them. The CDR3 runs 13 residues. CDR3 DNA: TGTGCCAGCACGTCCTCCTATTCACTAGAAGCTTTCTTT. Amino acid sequence: CASTSSYSLEAFF.

This clone was seen just once. This rearrangement joins TRBV9 to TRBJ2-3, with 8 nucleotides matching TRBD1. With V trimmed by 2 bases and J by 3 bases, 14 bases remained unmatched. Germline V CDR1 and CDR2: SGDLS, YYNGEE. The CDR3 covers 18 residues. The CDR3 DNA is TGTGCCAGCAGCGTCCGAGAGCCAGGGGGCACGGGAACAGATACGCAGTATTTT. Amino acids: CASSVREPGGTGTDTQYF.

CDR3 in amino acids: CASSPTRNTEAFF. The CDR3 nucleotides read TGCGCCAGCAGTCCGACAAGAAACACTGAAGCTTTCTTT. This chain connects TRBV10-2 to TRBJ1-1, with unresolved D. V was cut by 5 bases and J by 2 bases, with 9 bases left in between. Germline V lookup: CDR1 WSHSY, CDR2 SAAADI. The CDR3 has 13 amino acids.